Below, one T cell receptor (beta chain) is given with its context. Its antigen remains unidentified. The identical CDR3 is also encoded by other nucleotide sequences in the sample. The germline V and J ends were trimmed by 0 bases and 10 bases, with 6 bases remaining between them. The CDR3 contains 11 residues. Germline V gene sequence: CDR1 SGHAT, CDR2 FQNNGV. This sample was included in a study of shared clonotypes between healthy human individuals. The authors split each subset's genomic DNA evenly across several immunoSEQ plates. Using immunoSEQ multiplex PCR, the repertoire was profiled, and TCRdb retains in-frame clones only, with some absent. This sample has millions of clones, with roughly 92% found just once. Study outcomes and limitations: Relative to their counterparts shared across all four donors, non-shared clonotypes exhibited diminished generation probabilities.

This clonotype was obtained from a young man in good health. The material sequenced was naive CD4+ T cells sorted from blood. The sample's subset: CD45RA+ positively selected. V is TRBV11-2 and J is TRBJ1-1; D ambiguous. The chain's CDR3 is CASSLDRGAFF. CDR3 DNA: TGTGCCAGCAGCTTAGACAGAGGAGCTTTCTTT.